A selection of T cell receptor beta chains follows, all from one sample in a study of CD8 T cells in Susac syndrome. TCRdb called the immunoSEQ multiplex PCR reads again in MiXCR, with one record for every CDR3 protein. Counted here are about 180,000 distinct CDR3 sequences, around 94% occurring once; the ten biggest clones make up 0.12%. The sample consisted of CD4+ T cells from PBMCs. The origin of the receptors is a human donor with Susac syndrome. Both conserved end residues are part of each CDR3. Each record gives: D gene, clone size, J gene, V gene, CDR3 DNA, CDR3 protein. D genes are given only for firm matches. The size entry is marked missing in some rows and otherwise reads once, few, many or a size class.

d_call: -
clone_size: -
j_call: TRBJ2-3
v_call: TRBV24-1
cdr3_nt: TGTGCCACCAGTGTTCTTAGCACAGATACGCAGTATTTT
cdr3_aa: CATSVLSTDTQYF

d_call: -
clone_size: -
j_call: TRBJ1-3
v_call: TRBV29-1
cdr3_nt: TGCAGCGTTCTCCCCGGAGGAAACACCATATATTTT
cdr3_aa: CSVLPGGNTIYF

d_call: -
clone_size: -
j_call: TRBJ1-1
v_call: TRBV10-2
cdr3_nt: TGCGCCAGCGCCGGGTGCCACGGGACTGAAGCTTTCTTT
cdr3_aa: CASAGCHGTEAFF

d_call: TRBD2
clone_size: -
j_call: TRBJ2-1
v_call: TRBV2
cdr3_nt: TGTGCCAGCAGTGAACAGCGGGGAGGCGGCCATGAGCAGTTCTTC
cdr3_aa: CASSEQRGGGHEQFF

d_call: -
clone_size: -
j_call: TRBJ1-5
v_call: TRBV15
cdr3_nt: TGTGCCACCAGCACTCGGGGGGCCGGGATCCTCCATCAGCCCCAGCATTTT
cdr3_aa: CATSTRGAGILHQPQHF

d_call: -
clone_size: -
j_call: TRBJ1-2
v_call: TRBV10-2
cdr3_nt: TGCGCCAGCAGTGAGTCGACGGCGGCGGTTGAGCGTGGCTACACCTTC
cdr3_aa: CASSESTAAVERGYTF

d_call: -
clone_size: -
j_call: TRBJ2-4
v_call: TRBV29-1
cdr3_nt: TGCAGCGTTGAATCATTCGTGGGGGTCCGGAACATTCAGTACTTC
cdr3_aa: CSVESFVGVRNIQYF

d_call: TRBD1
clone_size: -
j_call: TRBJ1-1
v_call: TRBV5-1
cdr3_nt: TGCGCCAGCAGCTTGGTCTCACAGGGGGCCTCGGGCACTGAAGCTTTCTTT
cdr3_aa: CASSLVSQGASGTEAFF

d_call: TRBD1
clone_size: -
j_call: TRBJ1-2
v_call: TRBV29-1
cdr3_nt: TGCAGCGCCCTTTCCGCAGGGGGCGGGAACTATGGCTACACCTTC
cdr3_aa: CSALSAGGGNYGYTF

d_call: -
clone_size: -
j_call: TRBJ1-1
v_call: TRBV29-1
cdr3_nt: TGCAGCGTTGAAGGTTTGGGAGGCACTGAAGCTTTCTTT
cdr3_aa: CSVEGLGGTEAFF

d_call: -
clone_size: -
j_call: TRBJ1-6
v_call: TRBV2
cdr3_nt: TGTGCCAGCAGTGAATCCGGGGGGGCCCTCCACTTT
cdr3_aa: CASSESGGALHF

d_call: TRBD1
clone_size: -
j_call: TRBJ2-3
v_call: TRBV7-3
cdr3_nt: TGTGCCAGCAGCCGAAAAGGGACAGGGGCCACAGATACGCAGTATTTT
cdr3_aa: CASSRKGTGATDTQYF

d_call: -
clone_size: -
j_call: TRBJ2-7
v_call: TRBV6-6
cdr3_nt: TGTGCCAGCACTAAAAAGGGGGAGACCTACGAGCAGTACTTC
cdr3_aa: CASTKKGETYEQYF

d_call: -
clone_size: once
j_call: TRBJ2-3
v_call: TRBV20-1
cdr3_nt: TGCAGTGCTAGTTCCCAAAACACAGATACGCAGTATTTT
cdr3_aa: CSASSQNTDTQYF

d_call: -
clone_size: once
j_call: TRBJ1-1
v_call: TRBV2
cdr3_nt: TGTGCCAGCAGACCTGAGGGGACTGAAGCTTTCTTT
cdr3_aa: CASRPEGTEAFF

d_call: -
clone_size: -
j_call: TRBJ1-2
v_call: TRBV3-1
cdr3_nt: TGTGCCAGCTGGCCAACCTCAGGTGGCGGCTACACCTTC
cdr3_aa: CASWPTSGGGYTF

d_call: -
clone_size: -
j_call: TRBJ1-2
v_call: TRBV7-2
cdr3_nt: TGTGCCAGCAGCTTAGCGTTGGCGGGATCCTATGGCTACACCTTC
cdr3_aa: CASSLALAGSYGYTF

d_call: -
clone_size: -
j_call: TRBJ1-5
v_call: TRBV9
cdr3_nt: TGTGCCAGCAGCCCACGGGGTGGCAATCAGCCCCAGCATTTT
cdr3_aa: CASSPRGGNQPQHF

d_call: TRBD1
clone_size: -
j_call: TRBJ1-4
v_call: TRBV5-6
cdr3_nt: TGTGCCAGCAGCGGTCTCAGGGGGACCAGAGAAAAACTGTTTTTT
cdr3_aa: CASSGLRGTREKLFF

d_call: -
clone_size: -
j_call: TRBJ2-5
v_call: TRBV30
cdr3_nt: TGTGCCTGGTCACCTCGGGGAGAGACCCAGTACTTC
cdr3_aa: CAWSPRGETQYF

d_call: -
clone_size: -
j_call: TRBJ2-1
v_call: TRBV3-1
cdr3_nt: TGTGCCAGCAGCCAAGAGATAGTACCAGGCTCCTACAATGAGCAGTTCTTC
cdr3_aa: CASSQEIVPGSYNEQFF

d_call: -
clone_size: -
j_call: TRBJ1-6
v_call: TRBV6-2/TRBV6-3
cdr3_nt: TGTGCCAGCAGCCTCCACCCGGGCCGAAATTCACCCCTCCACTTT
cdr3_aa: CASSLHPGRNSPLHF

d_call: TRBD2
clone_size: -
j_call: TRBJ2-5
v_call: TRBV20-1
cdr3_nt: TGCAGTGCCTCAGCGGGGTACGAGACCCAGTACTTC
cdr3_aa: CSASAGYETQYF

d_call: -
clone_size: -
j_call: TRBJ1-1
v_call: TRBV25-1
cdr3_nt: TGTGCCAGCAGTTCCACAAGAACAATGAACACTGAAGCTTTCTTT
cdr3_aa: CASSSTRTMNTEAFF

d_call: TRBD1
clone_size: -
j_call: TRBJ1-2
v_call: TRBV9
cdr3_nt: TGTGCCAGCAGCGTAGATGGGACAGGGGACGGCTACACCTTC
cdr3_aa: CASSVDGTGDGYTF

d_call: -
clone_size: once
j_call: TRBJ2-5
v_call: TRBV3-1
cdr3_nt: TGTGCCAGCAGCCAAGTAGCAACGGAGACCCAGTACTTC
cdr3_aa: CASSQVATETQYF

d_call: -
clone_size: -
j_call: TRBJ2-3
v_call: TRBV7-9
cdr3_nt: TGTGCCAGCAGCTACGGAAGAGTCACAGATACGCAGTATTTT
cdr3_aa: CASSYGRVTDTQYF

d_call: -
clone_size: few
j_call: TRBJ2-7
v_call: TRBV11-2
cdr3_nt: TGTGCCAGCAGCTCCCTCAGGTACGAGCAGTACTTC
cdr3_aa: CASSSLRYEQYF

d_call: -
clone_size: -
j_call: TRBJ2-6
v_call: TRBV27
cdr3_nt: TGTGCCAGCAGTTTATGGGTCTCTGGGGCCAACGTCCTGACTTTC
cdr3_aa: CASSLWVSGANVLTF

d_call: -
clone_size: -
j_call: TRBJ1-2
v_call: TRBV29-1
cdr3_nt: TGCAGCGTTGAGGCAGGGGACTATGGCTACACCTTC
cdr3_aa: CSVEAGDYGYTF

d_call: -
clone_size: -
j_call: TRBJ2-3
v_call: TRBV18
cdr3_nt: TGTGCCAGCTCACCCGCTGAAAGCTGGGCCTCAGATACGCAGTATTTT
cdr3_aa: CASSPAESWASDTQYF

d_call: -
clone_size: -
j_call: TRBJ1-2
v_call: TRBV20-1
cdr3_nt: TGCAGTGCTAGGCCCCCATCCGGCTACACCTTC
cdr3_aa: CSARPPSGYTF

d_call: -
clone_size: -
j_call: TRBJ2-5
v_call: TRBV6-2/TRBV6-3
cdr3_nt: TGTGCCAGCAGCCCCGACAGGAATCAAGAGACCCAGTACTTC
cdr3_aa: CASSPDRNQETQYF

d_call: -
clone_size: once
j_call: TRBJ1-1
v_call: TRBV12-3/TRBV12-4
cdr3_nt: TGTGCCAGCAGTTTAGCCCTGACAGGAAACACTGAAGCTTTCTTT
cdr3_aa: CASSLALTGNTEAFF

d_call: TRBD1
clone_size: -
j_call: TRBJ1-2
v_call: TRBV5-1
cdr3_nt: TGCGCCAGCAGCTTAAAAACCGGGACAGCGAGTATTAACTATGGCTACACCTTC
cdr3_aa: CASSLKTGTASINYGYTF

d_call: -
clone_size: -
j_call: TRBJ2-5
v_call: TRBV27
cdr3_nt: TGTGCCAGCAGTTTGCGACAGTACCTGGGGCAAGAGACCCAGTACTTC
cdr3_aa: CASSLRQYLGQETQYF

d_call: -
clone_size: -
j_call: TRBJ2-5
v_call: TRBV7-2
cdr3_nt: TGTGCCAGCAGCTTAGCGTCGGAGGGAAAGACCCAGTACTTC
cdr3_aa: CASSLASEGKTQYF

d_call: -
clone_size: -
j_call: TRBJ2-7
v_call: TRBV19
cdr3_nt: TGTGCCAGTAGTGCGAACCGAGATGTTGGCTACGAGCAGTACTTC
cdr3_aa: CASSANRDVGYEQYF

d_call: -
clone_size: -
j_call: TRBJ2-1
v_call: TRBV27
cdr3_nt: TGTGCCAGCAGTTCCCACTCCGCGGCAGATGAGCAGTTCTTC
cdr3_aa: CASSSHSAADEQFF

d_call: TRBD2
clone_size: -
j_call: TRBJ2-1
v_call: TRBV24-1
cdr3_nt: TGTGCCACCAGTGACGGCGGGAGGCAGTTCTTC
cdr3_aa: CATSDGGRQFF

d_call: -
clone_size: -
j_call: TRBJ1-6
v_call: TRBV18
cdr3_nt: TGTGCCAGCTCACCCACCCGACAGAGCTCCTATAATTCACCCCTCCACTTT
cdr3_aa: CASSPTRQSSYNSPLHF

d_call: TRBD1
clone_size: -
j_call: TRBJ1-2
v_call: TRBV2
cdr3_nt: TGTGCCAGCAGCCGACAGGGAGGCAAATCCCCAAATAGGTCATATGGCTACACCTTC
cdr3_aa: CASSRQGGKSPNRSYGYTF

d_call: -
clone_size: -
j_call: TRBJ1-2
v_call: TRBV19
cdr3_nt: TGTGCCAGTAGTATAGAGGGGCTCTATGGCTACACCTTC
cdr3_aa: CASSIEGLYGYTF

d_call: -
clone_size: -
j_call: TRBJ2-6
v_call: TRBV5-1
cdr3_nt: TGCGCCAGCCAAGCCGCCAGGGGCCGAAGCTCTGGGGCCAACGTCCTGACTTTC
cdr3_aa: CASQAARGRSSGANVLTF

d_call: -
clone_size: -
j_call: TRBJ2-4
v_call: TRBV21-1
cdr3_nt: TGTGCCAGCAAGGGCCTCTGGTTCGCCAAAAACATTCAGTACTTC
cdr3_aa: CASKGLWFAKNIQYF

d_call: -
clone_size: -
j_call: TRBJ1-1
v_call: TRBV6-5
cdr3_nt: TGTGCCAGCAGTTTTCTCCCCGGGAGGGGGAACACTGAAGCTTTCTTT
cdr3_aa: CASSFLPGRGNTEAFF